Listed here are 30 T cell receptor beta chains from one sample, sequenced in a study of PD-1 blockade in classical Hodgkin lymphoma. The method was immunoSEQ multiplex PCR; TCRdb's version includes in-frame clones alone and lacks a portion of them. The sample lists over 25,000 clones; under 85% were seen once. All the patients suffered relapse after autologous stem cell transplantation, and brentuximab vedotin exposure differed. This sample comprised peripheral blood mononuclear cells (PBMCs), obtained before the second cycle of nivolumab. These receptors were obtained from a human donor with classical Hodgkin lymphoma.

V is TRBV18 and J is TRBJ1-2, with 12 nucleotides matching TRBD1. Germline trimming cut 3 bases from V and 8 bases from J; bases unmatched to any gene: 4. From germline, CDR1 is KGHSH and CDR2 LQKENI. CDR3 length: 14 residues. The CDR3, as DNA: TGTGCCAGCTCACCCCGGGACAGGGGGCTCGGCTACACCTTC. Translation: CASSPRDRGLGYTF.

The V call is TRBV6-1, the J call TRBJ2-7; 7 nucleotides match TRBD1. Per the germline V gene, CDR1 is MNHNS and CDR2 is SASEGT. CDR3 length: 17 amino acids. V dropped 4 bases and J dropped 2; count of bases not matched to a gene: 14. In DNA, the CDR3 is TGTGCCAGCAGTGCAGACAGAGACGGGGACAGAACCTACGAGCAGTACTTC. It translates to CASSADRDGDRTYEQYF.

This clone showed up just once. The rearrangement uses TRBV6-5 and TRBJ2-7; 9 positions agree with TRBD1. Per the germline V gene, CDR1 is MNHEY and CDR2 is SVGAGI. The CDR3 covers 14 residues. V was pared by 2 bases and J by 4 bases, with 3 bases of the junction left unmatched. The CDR3 nucleotides are TGTGCCAGCAGTTACGGACAGGGGAGTTACGAGCAGTACTTC. Its protein product is CASSYGQGSYEQYF.

This sequence joins TRBV29-1 and TRBJ2-5, with 10 bases that match TRBD1. With 6 bases clipped from V and 4 bases from J, the junction kept 2 bases outside the gene matches. In germline, CDR1 is SQVTM, CDR2 ANQGSEA. The length of the CDR3 is 12 residues. The DNA of the CDR3 is TGCAGCGTCCGGGACAGGGGAGAGACCCAGTACTTC. It is translated as CSVRDRGETQYF.

This chain joins TRBV29-1 and TRBJ2-2; 8 bases fit TRBD1. CDR1 SQVTM and CDR2 ANQGSEA come from the germline V gene. The V and J ends lost 7 bases and 7 bases, in that order; junction bases with no gene match: 8. This CDR3 has 13 residues. The CDR3 DNA reads TGCAGCGCCCGGACAGGGTTTGACGGGGAGCTGTTTTTT. Protein: CSARTGFDGELFF.

In its sample, this clone was seen a few times. V and J are TRBV2 and TRBJ1-4, with D hard to call. Germline values: CDR1 SNHLY, CDR2 FYNNEI. The CDR3 loop spans 15 amino acids. V was pared by 5 bases and J by 4 bases, with 14 bases between. The CDR3 is CASSMSGGDNEKLFF. The CDR3 coding sequence is TGTGCCAGCAGTATGTCGGGCGGGGATAATGAAAAACTGTTTTTT. The full variable domain, with the rest looked up from reference TRBV2 and TRBJ1-4, is EPEVTQTPSHQVTQMGQEVILRCVPISNHLYFYWYRQILGQKVEFLVSFYNNEISEKSEIFDDQFSVERPDGSNFTLKIRSTKLEDSAMYFCASSMSGGDNEKLFFGSGTQLSVL.

The CDR3 loop reads CASRDGTGGLAGELFF. CDR3 nucleotide sequence: TGTGCCAGCAGGGACGGGACAGGGGGATTGGCCGGGGAGCTGTTTTTT. The chain joins TRBV6-9 to TRBJ2-2; 11 positions match TRBD1. There are 16 residues in the CDR3. Germline V gene data show CDR1 as MNHGY and CDR2 as SVAAGI. Trimming at V came to 6 bases and at J to 6 bases, leaving 9 bases not matched to a gene.

The gene calls are TRBV19 and TRBJ1-1, with 12 bases that match TRBD1. This CDR3 is 16 amino acids long. CDR1 is LNHDA and CDR2 is SQIVND in the germline V gene (reference sequence). J gave up 4 bases and V 7 bases, and 10 bases lay outside the gene matches. The CDR3 here is CASTEGTGGVGTEAFF. CDR3 nucleotides: TGTGCCAGTACCGAAGGGACAGGGGGCGTAGGCACTGAAGCTTTCTTT.

The rearrangement uses TRBV7-3 and TRBJ2-1; 7 bases match TRBD1. The germline V gene has CDR1 SGHTA and CDR2 FQGTGA. Trimming at V came to 1 base and at J to 4 bases, leaving 7 bases not matched to a gene. The CDR3 extends over 16 amino acids. CDR3 loop: CASSLISGQDYNEQFF. CDR3 bases: TGTGCCAGCAGCTTAATATCTGGACAGGATTACAATGAGCAGTTCTTC.

The chain combines TRBV7-2 with TRBJ2-1; 7 nucleotides align to TRBD1. Trimming cost V 1 base and J 8 bases; bases outside gene matches: 2. The CDR3 consists of 13 residues. Germline loops: CDR1 SGHTA, CDR2 FQGNSA. The CDR3 here is CASSLGQGYEQFF. The CDR3 coding sequence is TGTGCCAGCAGCTTAGGACAGGGTTATGAGCAGTTCTTC.

The gene calls are TRBV7-2 and TRBJ1-6; D remains unclear. The CDR3 totals 12 residues. Trimming left V 2 bases short and J 5 bases short, with 1 base between. CDR1 SGHTA and CDR2 FQGNSA come from the germline V gene. Written as DNA, the CDR3 is TGTGCCAGCAGCTTAAATAATTCACCCCTCCACTTT. Its translation: CASSLNNSPLHF.

Sample share makes this clone medium-sized. The genes are TRBV13 and TRBJ2-7, with D tentatively TRBD1 (5 bases). The germline gives CDR1 PRHDT, CDR2 FYEKMQ (reference sequence). The CDR3 has 16 amino acids. V gave up 1 base and J gave up 3 bases, with 16 bases separating them. The CDR3 here is CASSLANTGLNYEQYF. CDR3 coding DNA: TGTGCCAGCAGCTTAGCTAATACAGGCCTGAACTACGAGCAGTACTTC.

A single count supports this clone. V usage is TRBV6-5 and J usage is TRBJ2-7; 8 bases map to TRBD2. The J segment lost 1 base and the V segment lost 0 bases, leaving 2 bases of the junction unmatched. The CDR3 length is 15 residues. Germline V gene sequence: CDR1 MNHEY, CDR2 SVGAGI. The CDR3 nucleotides are TGTGCCAGCAGTTACTCAACTAGCGGTTCCTACGAGCAGTACTTC. Amino acids: CASSYSTSGSYEQYF.

The gene calls are TRBV11-2 and TRBJ2-4, with D perhaps matching TRBD1 or TRBD2 (5 bases each). Germline CDR1 reads SGHAT; CDR2 reads FQNNGV. The ends were cut back, 9 bases at V and 10 bases at J, with 16 bases in the middle. The CDR3 spans 12 residues. The CDR3 here is CASTRDGVIQYF. Here the CDR3 DNA reads TGTGCCAGTACTCGGGACGGTGTTATTCAGTACTTC.

This clone was observed a single time. The chain is built from TRBV6-6 and TRBJ2-1; 7 bases agree with TRBD1. This CDR3 has 15 amino acids. The trim removed 6 bases at V and 4 bases at J, leaving 9 bases unmatched. Looked up from germline, CDR1 is MNHNY and CDR2 is SVGAGI (reference sequence). The DNA for the CDR3 is TGTGCCAGCAGGATCCCGGGACAGACTTACAATGAGCAGTTCTTC. Protein sequence: CASRIPGQTYNEQFF.

The chain links TRBV5-1 to TRBJ2-5; 11 positions match TRBD1. Germline CDR1 SGHRS, CDR2 YFSETQ. With 4 bases clipped from V and 5 bases from J, the junction kept 10 bases outside the gene matches. This CDR3 has 16 amino acids. The CDR3 nucleotides read TGCGCCAGCAGCCTTACAGGACAGGGGGCGAGGGAGACCCAGTACTTC. Translating it yields CASSLTGQGARETQYF.

This chain links TRBV7-2 with TRBJ2-1, with TRBD1 matching over 9 bases. Unmatched junction bases numbered 13, after V lost 5 bases and J lost 5 bases. Germline CDR1 SGHTA, CDR2 FQGNSA. The CDR3 length is 17 residues. In DNA, the CDR3 is TGTGCCAGCAGCACACGATCGACAGGGGGTGGCCACAATGAGCAGTTCTTC. Translation gives CASSTRSTGGGHNEQFF.

This sequence joins TRBV27 and TRBJ2-3; 10 bases are shared with TRBD2. This CDR3 is built from 16 residues. Germline CDR1 reads MNHEY; CDR2 reads SMNVEV (reference sequence). V shed 4 bases, J shed 4 bases, and the junction held 8 bases outside the gene matches. This chain's CDR3 is CASSSRSGGLADTQYF. CDR3 DNA sequence: TGTGCCAGCAGTTCTCGTAGCGGGGGGCTCGCAGATACGCAGTATTTT.

The chain recombines TRBV28 with TRBJ2-7, with TRBD1 as a possible D gene (6 bases). Germline V CDR1 and CDR2: MDHEN, SYDVKM. CDR3 length: 16 amino acids. V was clipped by 5 bases and J by 3 bases, with 20 bases between them. The CDR3 loop is CASSVTNRVAIYEQYF. DNA of the CDR3: TGTGCCAGCAGTGTCACCAACAGGGTTGCCATCTACGAGCAGTACTTC.

V and J are TRBV4-3 and TRBJ1-3, with no clear D. Germline CDR1 and CDR2: LGHNA and YSLEER. The V gene lost 1 base and the J gene lost 4 bases, with 11 bases spanning the gap. CDR3 size: 15 residues. Here the CDR3 reads CASSQAPPGGNTIYF. The CDR3 DNA is TGCGCCAGCAGCCAAGCCCCACCGGGCGGAAACACCATATATTTT.

The CDR3, as DNA: TGTGCCAGCAGCGGGTGGGACAATGAGCAGTTCTTC. It encodes CASSGWDNEQFF. The chain joins TRBV21-1 to TRBJ2-1. TRBV21-1 is reported as a pseudogene. The CDR3 covers 12 residues.

V usage is TRBV5-6 and J usage is TRBJ2-7; D ambiguous. Per the germline V gene, CDR1 is SGHDT and CDR2 is YYEEEE. V lost 1 base, J lost 2 bases, and 13 bases lay in between. The CDR3 covers 15 residues. DNA of the CDR3: TGTGCCAGCAGCTTGCAGATGGGGTATCCCTACGAGCAGTACTTC. This codes for CASSLQMGYPYEQYF.

The rearrangement links TRBV5-1 to TRBJ2-2, with a tentative D call TRBD1 (5 bases). V lost 0 bases, J lost 8 bases, and 11 bases lay in between. Germline-derived CDR1 and CDR2 are SGHRS and YFSETQ. The CDR3 covers 14 residues. This CDR3 reads CASSLGQQWGELFF. CDR3 coding DNA: TGCGCCAGCAGCTTGGGACAGCAATGGGGGGAGCTGTTTTTT.

The chain has TRBV7-9 and TRBJ2-1, with TRBD1 as a possible D gene (6 bases). This CDR3 region has 15 residues. V lost 7 bases to trimming and J lost 4 bases, with 17 bases between them. Germline V gene sequence: CDR1 SEHNR, CDR2 FQNEAQ (reference sequence). Here the CDR3 reads CASISGGGQYNEQFF. The CDR3 DNA is TGTGCCAGCATCTCCGGTGGGGGCCAGTACAATGAGCAGTTCTTC.

The chain combines TRBV18 with TRBJ2-5; a weak D match, TRBD1 (6 bases). Trimming removed 6 bases at V and 5 bases at J, with 10 bases between. Germline CDR1 KGHSH, CDR2 LQKENI. The CDR3 has 12 residues. CDR3: CASSPGEETQYF. DNA of the CDR3: TGTGCCAGCTCCCCAGGGGAGGAGACCCAGTACTTC.

This clone was counted a few times. The chain uses TRBV7-2 and TRBJ1-1, with 9 bases that match TRBD1. J was trimmed by 12 bases and V by 1 base; bases with no gene match: 3. The CDR3 length is 12 residues. Germline CDR1 and CDR2: SGHTA and FQGNSA. The CDR3 loop is CASSLGDRVSFF. The DNA of the CDR3 is TGTGCCAGCAGCTTAGGGGACAGGGTTTCTTTCTTT.

This clone is termed large. The chain joins TRBV19 to TRBJ1-2; 7 bases line up with TRBD1. The CDR3 length is 14 residues. With V trimmed by 5 bases and J by 1 base, 4 bases remained unmatched. The germline V gene has CDR1 LNHDA and CDR2 SQIVND (reference sequence). CDR3 in amino acids: CASSGGTDNYGYTF. The CDR3 nucleotides read TGTGCCAGTAGTGGGGGGACAGATAACTATGGCTACACCTTC.

This sequence joins TRBV6-1 and TRBJ1-2; D unclear. Looked up from germline, CDR1 is MNHNS and CDR2 is SASEGT. V shed 0 bases and J shed 4 bases, with 6 bases lying between them. The CDR3 totals 13 residues. This CDR3 reads CASSEARGYGYTF. The DNA of the CDR3 is TGTGCCAGCAGTGAAGCGCGGGGCTATGGCTACACCTTC.

CDR3 in DNA: TGTGCCAGCACGACGTCTGAGGGGAACACTGAAGCTTTCTTT. Translated, it gives CASTTSEGNTEAFF. V gene TRBV2 combines with J gene TRBJ1-1; D remains unclear. The CDR3 is made up of 14 amino acids. The V end lost 7 bases, the J end lost 1 base, and 13 bases lay between the germline ends. CDR1 is SNHLY, CDR2 FYNNEI, per germline.

The chain employs TRBV5-1 and TRBJ1-1, with a weak D call TRBD1 (5 bases). The CDR3 loop spans 15 amino acids. Trimming stripped 0 bases from V and 5 bases from J, with 14 bases between. Per the germline V gene, CDR1 is SGHRS and CDR2 is YFSETQ. The CDR3 nucleotides read TGCGCCAGCAGCTTGGGGGTCAGGGAGGGAACTGAAGCTTTCTTT. This gives the protein CASSLGVREGTEAFF.